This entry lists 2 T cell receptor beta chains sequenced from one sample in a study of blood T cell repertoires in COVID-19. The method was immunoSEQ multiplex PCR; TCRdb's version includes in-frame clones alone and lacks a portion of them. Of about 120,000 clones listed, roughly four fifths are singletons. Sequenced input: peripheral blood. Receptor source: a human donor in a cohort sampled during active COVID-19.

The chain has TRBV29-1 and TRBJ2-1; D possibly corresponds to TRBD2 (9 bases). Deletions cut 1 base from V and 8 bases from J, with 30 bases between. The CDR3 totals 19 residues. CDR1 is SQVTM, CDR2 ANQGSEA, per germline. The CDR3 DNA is TGCAGCGTTGAAGCGACAGGGGTCGGTAGCGGGAGACTCTTGGATGAGCAGTTCTTC. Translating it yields CSVEATGVGSGRLLDEQFF.

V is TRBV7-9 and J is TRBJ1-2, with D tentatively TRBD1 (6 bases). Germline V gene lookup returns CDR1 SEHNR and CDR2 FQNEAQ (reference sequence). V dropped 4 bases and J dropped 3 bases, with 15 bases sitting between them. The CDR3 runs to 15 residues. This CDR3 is CASSSSHRADYGYTF. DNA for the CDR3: TGTGCCAGCAGCTCGAGCCACAGGGCTGACTATGGCTACACCTTC. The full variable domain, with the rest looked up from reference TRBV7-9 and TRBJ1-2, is DTGVSQNPRHKITKRGQNVTFRCDPISEHNRLYWYRQTLGQGPEFLTYFQNEAQLEKSRLLSDRFSAERPKGSFSTLEIQRTEQGDSAMYLCASSSSHRADYGYTFGSGTRLTVV.